This T cell receptor beta chain came from a study of graft-versus-host responses after intestinal transplantation listed by TCRdb under 2021. About the full investigation: The transplants that recipients got were multivisceral, liver-intestinal, or isolated intestinal. Alloreactive clones were identified by sequencing pre-transplant mixed lymphocyte reaction products and comparing these products with unstimulated pre-transplant donor and recipient T cells. Of the 20 to 30 intestinal transplant recipients enrolled in the cohort, one of whom was a retransplant, 3 patients without pretransplant specimens were excluded. Every recipient was given anti-thymocyte globulin induction, followed by roughly 3 years of maintenance tacrolimus and steroids. Donor T cell macrochimerism was defined as a peak of at least 4% donor T cells among recipient peripheral blood mononuclear cells. Rather than being sequenced by the commercial service, samples from three later patients were sequenced in-house on an Illumina MiSeq and processed with MiXCR. Graft-versus-host and host-versus-graft alloreactive T cell clones were tracked in the graft, circulation and bone marrow after intestinal transplantation using bulk TCR-beta CDR3 sequencing. Broad study findings and their caveats: Patients with donor T cell macrochimerism had high GvH to HvG T cell clonal ratios in their allografts. Early after transplant, peak levels of circulating GvH clones were found to be associated with declines in HvG clones. The relatively low number and heterogeneity of intestinal transplant patients limited the conclusions. GvH clones were detected in recipient bone marrow, and some appeared earlier in ileal mucosa or blood, consistent with an intestinal mucosal origin.

A remark on this clone: This clone's antigen is unknown. Base qualities are not recorded, but no much larger clone differs from it by a single base.

Intraepithelial and lamina propria lymphocytes were isolated from graft specimens using dithiothreitol, EDTA incubations and collagenase D digestion. Bulk TCR-beta sequencing was performed on serial intestinal graft biopsy specimens collected as late as 600 days after transplant. V is clipped by 4 bases and J by 7 bases, and the sequence between their germline boundaries is 8 bases long. Sequences SGHTA (CDR1) and FQGTGA (CDR2) are obtained from the germline V gene. The CDR3 covers 13 residues, taking in both the cysteine and the phenylalanine. Only CDR3 DNA is held: 39 bases, read in frame from base 1. Receptor amplification or capture employed the immunoSEQ multiplex PCR assay. For most patients, high-throughput TCR-beta CDR3 sequencing of genomic DNA was performed by Adaptive Biotechnologies. On the study's bioinformatics: Adaptive's ImmunoSEQ software supplied the TCR sequencing data for around 19 patients, while MiXCR and VDJtools were used to process three other patients. CDR3 nucleotide sequences shared between donor and recipient were removed because the origin of such sequences could not be assigned. To count as alloreactive, a clone needed at least 2-fold expansion over unstimulated cells and a minimum CFSE-low frequency of 0.002% (template counts) or 0.001% (read counts). Clones detected in sequenced pre-transplant spleen, lymph node, or MLR CFSE-low populations of the donor or recipient were defined as mappable. Cumulative frequency of alloreactive clones was calculated as a percentage of all sequences weighted by copy number. Imported from immuneACCESS, the table was reduced by TCRdb to in-frame sequences with V and J called. These copies leave out some clones; in studies compared against another copy, an unresolved V gene accounts for under half, and the cause of the remainder is not known. V and J calls plus clone size are reproduced from that table; the DNA served to infer D and trimming. The sample table holds approximately 1,900 clones, of which 85% were seen once. About 3.5% of the sample goes to the ten largest clones.

The sequencing here drew on ileum tissue, taken around 59 days after intestinal transplant. The receptor chain draws on TRBV7-3 and TRBJ1-6, with the D segment identity uncertain. This TCR was recovered from a human patient who received an intestinal transplant, so some T cells may come from the graft donor. Here the CDR3 is given as CASSYLPNSPLHF. At the DNA level, the sequence is TGTGCCAGCAGCTATCTTCCGAATTCACCCCTCCACTTT.